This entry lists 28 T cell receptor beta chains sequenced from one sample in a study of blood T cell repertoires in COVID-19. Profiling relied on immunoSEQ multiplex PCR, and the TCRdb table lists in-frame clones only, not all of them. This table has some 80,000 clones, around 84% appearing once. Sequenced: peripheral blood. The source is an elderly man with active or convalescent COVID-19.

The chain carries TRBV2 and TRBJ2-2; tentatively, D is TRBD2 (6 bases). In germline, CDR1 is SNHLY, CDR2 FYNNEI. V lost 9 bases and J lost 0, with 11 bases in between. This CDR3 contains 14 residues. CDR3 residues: CASLREANTGELFF. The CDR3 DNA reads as TGTGCCAGTCTGCGGGAAGCGAACACCGGGGAGCTGTTTTTT.

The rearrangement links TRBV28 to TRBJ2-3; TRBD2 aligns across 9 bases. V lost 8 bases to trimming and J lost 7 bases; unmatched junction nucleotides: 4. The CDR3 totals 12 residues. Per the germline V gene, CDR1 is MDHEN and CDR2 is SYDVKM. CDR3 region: CASRGGANTQYF. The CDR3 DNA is TGTGCCAGCCGCGGGGGGGCGAATACGCAGTATTTT. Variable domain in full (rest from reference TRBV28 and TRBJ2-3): DVKVTQSSRYLVKRTGEKVFLECVQDMDHENMFWYRQDPGLGLRLIYFSYDVKMKEKGDIPEGYSVSREKKERFSLILESASTNQTSMYLCASRGGANTQYFGPGTRLTVL.

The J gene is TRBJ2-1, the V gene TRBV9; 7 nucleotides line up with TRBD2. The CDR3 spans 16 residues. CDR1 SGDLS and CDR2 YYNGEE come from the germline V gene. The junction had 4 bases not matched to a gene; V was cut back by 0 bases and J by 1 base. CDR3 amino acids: CASSVGSSGSYNEQFF. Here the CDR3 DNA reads TGTGCCAGCAGCGTAGGGTCTAGCGGTTCCTACAATGAGCAGTTCTTC.

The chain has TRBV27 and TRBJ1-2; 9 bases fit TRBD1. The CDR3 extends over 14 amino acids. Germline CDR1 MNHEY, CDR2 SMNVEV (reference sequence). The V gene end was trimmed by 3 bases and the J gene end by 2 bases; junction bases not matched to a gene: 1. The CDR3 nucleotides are TGTGCCAGCAGTTTGGACAGGGGAAACTATGGCTACACCTTC. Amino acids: CASSLDRGNYGYTF.

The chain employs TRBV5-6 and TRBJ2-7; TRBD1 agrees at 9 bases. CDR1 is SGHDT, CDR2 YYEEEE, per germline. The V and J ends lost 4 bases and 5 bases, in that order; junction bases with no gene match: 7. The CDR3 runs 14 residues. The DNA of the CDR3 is TGTGCCAGCAGCCTTCCGGGACAGGGAAACGAGCAGTACGTC. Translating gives CASSLPGQGNEQYV.

The CDR3 reads CASSAGWRATYNEQFF. In DNA form, the CDR3 reads TGTGCCAGCAGCGCTGGTTGGCGGGCAACCTACAATGAGCAGTTCTTC. The J gene is TRBJ2-1, the V gene TRBV7-2, with D tentatively TRBD2 (5 bases). The ends were cut back, 5 bases at V and 2 bases at J, with 16 bases in the middle. Germline V gene lookup returns CDR1 SGHTA and CDR2 FQGNSA. The CDR3 has 16 residues. Using reference TRBV7-2 and TRBJ2-1 for the parts outside the CDR3, the full variable domain is GAGVSQSPSNKVTEKGKDVELRCDPISGHTALYWYRQSLGQGLEFLIYFQGNSAPDKSGLPSDRFSAERTGGSVSTLTIQRTQQEDSAVYLCASSAGWRATYNEQFFGPGTRLTVL.

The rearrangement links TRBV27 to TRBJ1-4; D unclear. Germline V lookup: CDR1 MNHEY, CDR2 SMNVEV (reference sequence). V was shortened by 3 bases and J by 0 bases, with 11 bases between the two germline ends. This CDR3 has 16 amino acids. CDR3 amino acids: CASSFGNRATNEKLFF. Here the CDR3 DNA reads TGTGCCAGCAGTTTTGGTAATCGCGCAACTAATGAAAAACTGTTTTTT.

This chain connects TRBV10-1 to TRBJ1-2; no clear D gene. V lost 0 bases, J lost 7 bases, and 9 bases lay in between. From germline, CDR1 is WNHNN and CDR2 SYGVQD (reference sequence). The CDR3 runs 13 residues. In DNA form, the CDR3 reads TGCGCCAGCAGTGAGTCGTCGGGGTTTGGCTACACCTTC. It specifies CASSESSGFGYTF.

The CDR3 region is CASSPTGSMNTEAFF. The CDR3 nucleotides are TGTGCCAGCTCACCGACGGGGTCAATGAACACTGAAGCTTTCTTT. The chain recombines TRBV18 with TRBJ1-1; unclear D gene. V was pared by 3 bases and J by 0 bases, with 11 bases between. Per the germline V gene, CDR1 is KGHSH and CDR2 is LQKENI. The CDR3 runs 15 residues. Based on the CDR3 plus reference TRBV18 and TRBJ1-1, the full variable domain is NAGVMQNPRHLVRRRGQEARLRCSPMKGHSHVYWYRQLPEEGLKFMVYLQKENIIDESGMPKERFSAEFPKEGPSILRIQQVVRGDSAAYFCASSPTGSMNTEAFFGQGTRLTVV.

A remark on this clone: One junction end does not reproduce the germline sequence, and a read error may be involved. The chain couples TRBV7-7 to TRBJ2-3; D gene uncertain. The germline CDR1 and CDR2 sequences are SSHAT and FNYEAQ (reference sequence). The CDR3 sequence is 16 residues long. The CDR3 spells CASSRSVDSSTDTQYF. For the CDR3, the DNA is TGTGCTAGCAGCCGTTCTGTAGACTCCTCCACAGATACGCAGTATTTT.

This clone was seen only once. The CDR3: CSVRTSGSYNEQFF. The CDR3 bases are TGCAGCGTGAGGACTAGTGGATCCTACAATGAGCAGTTCTTC. The rearrangement uses TRBV29-1 and TRBJ2-1; 7 bases are a match to TRBD2. Germline lookup yields CDR1 SQVTM and CDR2 ANQGSEA. The CDR3 spans 14 residues. V shed 6 bases and J 1 base; nucleotides not matched to a gene: 6.

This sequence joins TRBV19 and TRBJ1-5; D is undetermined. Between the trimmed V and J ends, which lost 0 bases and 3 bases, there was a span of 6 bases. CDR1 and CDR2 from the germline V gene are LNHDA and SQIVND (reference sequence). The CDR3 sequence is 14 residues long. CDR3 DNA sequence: TGTGCCAGTAGTATAGATCAGGTCAATCAGCCCCAGCATTTT. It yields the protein CASSIDQVNQPQHF.

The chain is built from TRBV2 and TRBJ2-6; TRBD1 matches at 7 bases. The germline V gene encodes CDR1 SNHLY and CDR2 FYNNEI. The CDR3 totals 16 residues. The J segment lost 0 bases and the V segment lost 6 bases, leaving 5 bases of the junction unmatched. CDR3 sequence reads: CASRDRLISGANVLTF. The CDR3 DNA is TGTGCCAGCAGGGACAGGTTAATCTCTGGGGCCAACGTCCTGACTTTC.

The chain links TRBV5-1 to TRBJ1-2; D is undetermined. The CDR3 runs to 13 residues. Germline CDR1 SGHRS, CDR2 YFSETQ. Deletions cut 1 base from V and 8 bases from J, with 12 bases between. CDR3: CASSLPPAGGYTF. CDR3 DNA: TGCGCCAGCAGCTTGCCCCCGGCGGGGGGCTACACCTTC.

CDR3 nucleotides: TGCGCCAGCACCAGTCGGGGGGCAAACACCGGGGAGCTGTTTTTT. Encoded protein: CASTSRGANTGELFF. The chain is built from TRBV5-1 and TRBJ2-2, with D maybe TRBD2 (7 bases). This CDR3 is built from 15 residues. Trimming left V 6 bases short and J 2 bases short, with 14 bases between. Germline lookup yields CDR1 SGHRS and CDR2 YFSETQ.

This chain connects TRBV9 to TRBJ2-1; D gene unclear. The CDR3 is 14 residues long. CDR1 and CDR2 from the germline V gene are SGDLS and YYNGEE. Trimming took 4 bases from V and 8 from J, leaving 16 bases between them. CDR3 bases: TGTGCCAGCAGCCCGAGCCCCGACCGGGATGAGCAGTTCTTC. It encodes CASSPSPDRDEQFF.

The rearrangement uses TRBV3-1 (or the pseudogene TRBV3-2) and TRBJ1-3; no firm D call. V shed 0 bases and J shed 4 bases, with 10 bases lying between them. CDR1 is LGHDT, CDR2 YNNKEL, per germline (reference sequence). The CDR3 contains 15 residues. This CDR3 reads CASSQDLVEGNTIYF. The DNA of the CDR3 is TGTGCCAGCAGCCAAGATCTGGTTGAGGGAAACACCATATATTTT.

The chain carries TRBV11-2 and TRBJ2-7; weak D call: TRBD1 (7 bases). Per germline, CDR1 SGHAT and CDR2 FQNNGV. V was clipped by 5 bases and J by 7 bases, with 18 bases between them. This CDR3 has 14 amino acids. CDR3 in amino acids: CASSPTAGGREQYV. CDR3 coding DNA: TGTGCCAGCAGCCCCACGGCAGGGGGGCGGGAGCAGTACGTC.

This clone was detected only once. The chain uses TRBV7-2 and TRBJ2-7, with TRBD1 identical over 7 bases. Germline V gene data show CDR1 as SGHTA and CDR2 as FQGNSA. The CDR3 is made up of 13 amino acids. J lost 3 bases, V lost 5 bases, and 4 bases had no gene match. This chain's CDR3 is CASSNRGHYEQYV. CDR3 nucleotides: TGTGCCAGCAGCAACAGGGGTCACTACGAGCAGTACGTC.

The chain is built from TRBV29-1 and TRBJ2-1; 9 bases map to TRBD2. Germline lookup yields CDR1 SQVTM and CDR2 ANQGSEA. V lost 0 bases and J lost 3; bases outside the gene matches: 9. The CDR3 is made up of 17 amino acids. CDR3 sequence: CSVEERGGRAHYNEQFF. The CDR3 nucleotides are TGCAGCGTTGAAGAGCGTGGCGGGAGGGCCCACTACAATGAGCAGTTCTTC.

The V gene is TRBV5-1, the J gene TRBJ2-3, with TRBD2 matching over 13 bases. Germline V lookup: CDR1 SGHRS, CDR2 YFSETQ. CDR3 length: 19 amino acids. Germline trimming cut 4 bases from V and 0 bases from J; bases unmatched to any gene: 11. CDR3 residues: CASSNRLAGGPASTDTQYF. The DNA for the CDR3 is TGCGCCAGCAGCAATAGACTAGCGGGAGGACCAGCTAGCACAGATACGCAGTATTTT.

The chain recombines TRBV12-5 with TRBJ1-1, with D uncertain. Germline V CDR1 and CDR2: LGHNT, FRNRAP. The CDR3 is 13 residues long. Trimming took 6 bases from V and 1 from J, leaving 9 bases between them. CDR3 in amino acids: CASGEQWNTEAFF. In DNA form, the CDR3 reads TGTGCTAGTGGGGAACAGTGGAACACTGAAGCTTTCTTT.

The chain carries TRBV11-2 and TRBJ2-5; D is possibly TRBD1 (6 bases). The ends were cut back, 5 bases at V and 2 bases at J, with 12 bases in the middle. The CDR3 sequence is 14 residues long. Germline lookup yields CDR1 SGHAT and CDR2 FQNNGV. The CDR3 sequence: CASSLNRVQETQYF. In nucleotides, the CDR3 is TGTGCCAGCAGCCTGAACAGGGTACAAGAGACCCAGTACTTC.

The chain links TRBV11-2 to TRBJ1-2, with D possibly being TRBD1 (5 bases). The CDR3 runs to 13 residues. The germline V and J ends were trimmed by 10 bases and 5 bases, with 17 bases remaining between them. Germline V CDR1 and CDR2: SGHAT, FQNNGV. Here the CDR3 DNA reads TGTGCCACCGGGGGGGGTTTTAGGTATGGCTACACCTTC. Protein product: CATGGGFRYGYTF.

This chain's CDR3 is CASSSRGPEQYV. CDR3 bases: TGTGCCAGCAGTTCGCGGGGGCCCGAGCAGTACGTC. The chain is built from TRBV5-8 and TRBJ2-7, with a possible D match to TRBD2 (7 bases). V shed 5 bases and J shed 6 bases, with 12 bases lying between them. Germline V lookup: CDR1 SGHTS, CDR2 YDEGEE. There are 12 residues in the CDR3.

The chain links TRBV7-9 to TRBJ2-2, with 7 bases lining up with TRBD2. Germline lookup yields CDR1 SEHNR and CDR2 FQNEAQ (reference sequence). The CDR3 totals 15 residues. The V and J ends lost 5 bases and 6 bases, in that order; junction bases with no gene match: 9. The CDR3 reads CASSPILAVAGELFF. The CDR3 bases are TGTGCCAGCAGCCCGATTCTAGCGGTAGCCGGGGAGCTGTTTTTT.

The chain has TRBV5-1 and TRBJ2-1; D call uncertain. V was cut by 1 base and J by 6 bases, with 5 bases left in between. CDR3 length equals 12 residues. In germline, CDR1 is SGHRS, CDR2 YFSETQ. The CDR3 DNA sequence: TGCGCCAGCAGCTTGTCTTTCAATGAGCAGTTCTTC. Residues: CASSLSFNEQFF.

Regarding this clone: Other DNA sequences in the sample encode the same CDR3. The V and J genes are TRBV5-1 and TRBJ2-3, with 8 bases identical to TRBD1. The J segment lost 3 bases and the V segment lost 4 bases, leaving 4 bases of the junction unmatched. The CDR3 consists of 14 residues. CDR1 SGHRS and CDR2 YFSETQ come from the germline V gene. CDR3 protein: CASSPGQGTDTQYF. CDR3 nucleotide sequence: TGCGCCAGCAGCCCAGGACAGGGAACAGATACGCAGTATTTT.